This T cell receptor beta chain was found in a study of cytomegalovirus exposure and HLA in healthy donors. Study-level information: A data release that came early held roughly 90 million unique TCRs from HLA-typed donors. Study results and caveats: TCR sequences were mostly rare, though some public TCRs occurred in many donors. The authors later found HLA-associated TCR beta chains more clonally expanded than equally common others. Upon later analysis, TCR association rates were observed to vary by HLA locus, being highest for DRB1 and lowest for HLA-C.

Germline V gene sequence: CDR1 SEHNR, CDR2 FQNEAQ (reference sequence). V lost 5 bases, J lost 5 bases, and 11 bases stayed unmatched. The CDR3 covers 15 residues. 13 Jbeta primers and 60 Vbeta primers were used for the PCR. Sequencing was performed with immunoSEQ multiplex PCR; in TCRdb, only in-frame clones are kept and a portion is missing. The table lists about 130,000 clones, approximately 80% of them singletons. Comments on this clone: The target antigen is unknown.

This receptor was taken from a woman in her forties in good health and CMV-seronegative. The genes are TRBV7-9 and TRBJ1-1, with 7 bases that match TRBD1. The specimen sequenced was PBMCs. The CDR3 region has the DNA TGTGCCAGCAGCACCCGACAGGGAAGTTATACTGAAGCTTTCTTT. It is translated as CASSTRQGSYTEAFF.